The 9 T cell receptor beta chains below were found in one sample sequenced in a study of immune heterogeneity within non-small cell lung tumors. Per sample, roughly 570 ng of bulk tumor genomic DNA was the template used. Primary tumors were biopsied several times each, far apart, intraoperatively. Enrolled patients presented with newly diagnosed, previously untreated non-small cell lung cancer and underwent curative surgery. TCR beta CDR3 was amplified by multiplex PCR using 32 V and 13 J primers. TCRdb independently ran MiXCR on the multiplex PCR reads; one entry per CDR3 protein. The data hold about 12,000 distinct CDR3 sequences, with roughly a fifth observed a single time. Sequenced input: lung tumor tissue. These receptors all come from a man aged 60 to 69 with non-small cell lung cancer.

The CDR3 DNA follows: TGCAGTGCTGGACAGGGGTTGGCCGGGGAGCTGTTTTTT. Protein product: CSAGQGLAGELFF. This chain joins TRBV20-1 and TRBJ2-2, with 9 bases matching TRBD1. CDR3 length equals 13 residues. V dropped 5 bases and J dropped 6; count of bases not matched to a gene: 4. CDR1 DFQATT and CDR2 SNEGSKA come from the germline V gene (reference sequence).

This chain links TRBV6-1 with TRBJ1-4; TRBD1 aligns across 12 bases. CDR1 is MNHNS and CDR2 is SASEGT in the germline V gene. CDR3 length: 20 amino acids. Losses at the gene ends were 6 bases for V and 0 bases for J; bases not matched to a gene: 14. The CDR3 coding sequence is TGTGCCAGCAGGGGCTGGGACAGGGGGCCCAAAACCCCAACTAATGAAAAACTGTTTTTT. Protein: CASRGWDRGPKTPTNEKLFF.

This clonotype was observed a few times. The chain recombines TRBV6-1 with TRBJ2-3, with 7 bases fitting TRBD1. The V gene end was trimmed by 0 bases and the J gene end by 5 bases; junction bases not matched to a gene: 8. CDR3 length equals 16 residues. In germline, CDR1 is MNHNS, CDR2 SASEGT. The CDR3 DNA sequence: TGTGCCAGCAGTGAAGCAAGGACAGGAAAGATAGATACGCAGTATTTT. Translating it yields CASSEARTGKIDTQYF.

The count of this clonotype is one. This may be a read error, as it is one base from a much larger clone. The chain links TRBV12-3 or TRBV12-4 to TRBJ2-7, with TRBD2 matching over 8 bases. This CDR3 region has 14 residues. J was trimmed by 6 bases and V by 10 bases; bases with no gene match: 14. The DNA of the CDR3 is TGTGCCACCAAGGTGAGCGGGAGATTGAGCGAGCAGTACTTC. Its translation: CATKVSGRLSEQYF.

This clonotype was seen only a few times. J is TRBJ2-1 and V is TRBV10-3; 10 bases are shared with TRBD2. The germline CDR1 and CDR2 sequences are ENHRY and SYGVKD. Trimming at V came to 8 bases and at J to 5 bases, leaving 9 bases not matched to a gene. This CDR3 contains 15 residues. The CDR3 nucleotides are TGTGCCATCCGGGACCGACTAGCGGGCAACAATGAGCAGTTCTTC. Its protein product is CAIRDRLAGNNEQFF.

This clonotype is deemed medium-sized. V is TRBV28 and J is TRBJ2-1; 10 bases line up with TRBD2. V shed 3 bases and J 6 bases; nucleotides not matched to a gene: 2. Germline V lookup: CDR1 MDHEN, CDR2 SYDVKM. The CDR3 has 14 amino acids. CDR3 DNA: TGTGCCAGCAGTTTCGGGACTAGCGTCAATGAGCAGTTCTTC. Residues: CASSFGTSVNEQFF.

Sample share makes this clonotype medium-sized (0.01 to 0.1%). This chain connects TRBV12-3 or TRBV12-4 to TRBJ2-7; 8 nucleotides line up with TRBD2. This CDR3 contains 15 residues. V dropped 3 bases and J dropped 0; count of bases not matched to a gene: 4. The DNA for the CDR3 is TGTGCCAGCAGTTTGTCGAGCGGGAGCTCCTACGAGCAGTACTTC. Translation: CASSLSSGSSYEQYF.

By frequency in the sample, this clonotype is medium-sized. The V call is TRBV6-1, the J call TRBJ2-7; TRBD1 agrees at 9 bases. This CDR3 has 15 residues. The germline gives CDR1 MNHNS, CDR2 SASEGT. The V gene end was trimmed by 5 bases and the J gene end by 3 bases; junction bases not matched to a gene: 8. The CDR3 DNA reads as TGTGCCAGCAGTTACGACCGGGACAGGGACTACGAGCAGTACTTC. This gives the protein CASSYDRDRDYEQYF.

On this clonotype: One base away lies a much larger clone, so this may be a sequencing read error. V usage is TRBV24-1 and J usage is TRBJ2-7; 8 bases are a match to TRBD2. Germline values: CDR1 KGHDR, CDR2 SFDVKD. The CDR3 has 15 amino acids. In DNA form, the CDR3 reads TGTTCCACCAGTGATTTCTTTAGCGGGGCATACGAGCAGTACTTC. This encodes CSTSDFFSGAYEQYF.